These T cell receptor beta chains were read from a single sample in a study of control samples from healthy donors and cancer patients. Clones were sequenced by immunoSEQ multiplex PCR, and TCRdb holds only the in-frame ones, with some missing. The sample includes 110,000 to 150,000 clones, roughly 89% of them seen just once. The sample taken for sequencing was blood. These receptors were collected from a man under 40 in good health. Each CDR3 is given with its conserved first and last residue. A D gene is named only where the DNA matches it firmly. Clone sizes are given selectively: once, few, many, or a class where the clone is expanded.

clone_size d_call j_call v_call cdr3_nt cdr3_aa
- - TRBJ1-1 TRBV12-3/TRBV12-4 TGTGCCAGCAGTTCCGGGGAGAGCACTGAAGCTTTCTTT CASSSGESTEAFF
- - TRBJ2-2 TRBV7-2 TGTGCCAGCAGCTCCCCGACCGGAACGAACACCGGGGAGCTGTTTTTT CASSSPTGTNTGELFF
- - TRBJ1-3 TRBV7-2 TGTGCCAGCAGCTTAGGGAGGCTGCTCTCTGGAAACACCATATATTTT CASSLGRLLSGNTIYF
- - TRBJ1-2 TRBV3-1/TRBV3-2 TGTGCCGGCAGCCAAGATTCCGGGTATAGCGGCTACACCTTC CAGSQDSGYSGYTF
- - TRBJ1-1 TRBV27 TGTGCCAGCAGGACGGGGGGGGGTGCCACTGAAGCTTTCTTT CASRTGGGATEAFF
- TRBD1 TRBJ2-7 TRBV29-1 TGCAGCGCCCCCAGACAGGGGGCGATGCGGGAGGCGCGATACGAGCAGTACTTC CSAPRQGAMREARYEQYF
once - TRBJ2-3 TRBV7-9 TGTGCCAGCAGCAGACAGGGTTCTAGCGGAGGACGTCCGGCAGATACGCAGTATTTT CASSRQGSSGGRPADTQYF
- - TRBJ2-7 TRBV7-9 TGTGCCAGCAGCCAAACCCCACAGGGTTCGGAGCAGTACTTC CASSQTPQGSEQYF
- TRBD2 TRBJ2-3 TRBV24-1 TGTGCCACCAGTGATTGGAATAGCGGGAGGGCCCTAGATACGCAGTATTTT CATSDWNSGRALDTQYF
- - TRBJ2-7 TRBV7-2 TGTGCCAGCAGCCAAACATCGACAGACAACTACGAGCAGTACTTC CASSQTSTDNYEQYF
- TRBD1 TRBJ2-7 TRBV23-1 TGCGCCAGCAGTCAATCCACCCAATTCCAGGGGGCCGAGCAGTACTTC CASSQSTQFQGAEQYF
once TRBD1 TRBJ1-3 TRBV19 TGTGCCAGTAGTCCACAGACAGGGATTGGAAACACCATATATTTT CASSPQTGIGNTIYF
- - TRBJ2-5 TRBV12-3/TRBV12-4 TGTGCCAGCAGTTTAACTAGAATGGAGACCCAGTACTTC CASSLTRMETQYF
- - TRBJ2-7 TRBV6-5 TGTGCCAGCAGGGGGGGCCAGGGCTCCTACGAGCAGTACTTC CASRGGQGSYEQYF
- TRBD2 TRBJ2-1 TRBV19 TGTGCCAGTAGTATTAGTAGCGGGGGGTACAATGAGCAGTTCTTC CASSISSGGYNEQFF
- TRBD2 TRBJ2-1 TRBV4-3 TGCGCCAGCAGCCCGGCTACTAGCGGGAGTGTTGATGAGCAGTTCTTC CASSPATSGSVDEQFF
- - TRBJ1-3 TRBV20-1 TGCAGTGCTAGTTCGGTCTCTGGAAACACCATATATTTT CSASSVSGNTIYF
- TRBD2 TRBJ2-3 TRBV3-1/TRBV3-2 TGTGCCAGCAGCCGGGTCGGGGGGGCCGGGACAGATACGCAGTATTTT CASSRVGGAGTDTQYF
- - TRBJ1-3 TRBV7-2 TGTGCCAGCAGCTTAGACAGGTCGACTGGAAACACCATATATTTT CASSLDRSTGNTIYF
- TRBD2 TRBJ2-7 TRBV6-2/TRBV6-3 TGTGCCAGCAGTCGTAGCGGGAGCTCCTACGAGCAGTACTTC CASSRSGSSYEQYF
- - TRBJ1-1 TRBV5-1 TGCGCCAGCATTGGGACGACGAACACTGAAGCTTTCTTT CASIGTTNTEAFF
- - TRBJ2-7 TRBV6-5 TGTGCCAGCAGGCGAGGGAGGACCTACGAGCAGTACTTC CASRRGRTYEQYF
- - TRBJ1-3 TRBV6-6 TGTGCCAGCAATTGGAGGGCTGGAAACACCATATATTTT CASNWRAGNTIYF
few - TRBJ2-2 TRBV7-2 TGTGCCAGCAGCTTAGGGGTGAACACCGGGGAGCTGTTTTTT CASSLGVNTGELFF
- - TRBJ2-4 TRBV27 TGTGCCAGCAGTTATTCGACGGGAAACCTAGCCAAAAACATTCAGTACTTC CASSYSTGNLAKNIQYF
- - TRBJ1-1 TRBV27 TGTGCCAGCAGTGATAGTAAAGGGACCTACACTGAAGCTTTCTTT CASSDSKGTYTEAFF
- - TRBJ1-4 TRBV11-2 TGTGCCAGCAGCGTAGACGGGTTAGTACTCACAGGAGAAAAACTGTTTTTT CASSVDGLVLTGEKLFF
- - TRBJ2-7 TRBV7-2 TGTGCCAGCAGCTTAGGTTCTAACTACGGCTACGAGCAGTACTTC CASSLGSNYGYEQYF
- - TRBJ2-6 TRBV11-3 TGTGCCAGCAGCTTAGGTGGGGCCAACGTCCTGACTTTC CASSLGGANVLTF